This T cell receptor beta chain was sequenced for a study of blood T cell repertoires in COVID-19. On the study more broadly: Sources were T cells, B-cell-depleted T cells, or PBMCs; the material itself was cDNA or gDNA.

The length of the CDR3 is 12 residues. Trimming removed 4 bases at V and 5 bases at J, with 6 bases between. CDR1 and CDR2 from the germline V gene are SGHDN and FVKESK. Authors' methods: Amplification of reference gene primers provided the estimated nucleated cell counts. Libraries were prepared by immunoSEQ multiplex PCR; TCRdb keeps only in-frame clonotypes and omits some of them. V and J calls plus clone size are reproduced from that table; the DNA served to infer D and trimming. This sample has about 89,000 clones; roughly 90% occur once, and the top ten carry 1% to 1.5%. The TCR was taken from a man older than 75 with active or convalescent COVID-19. Sequencing was done on a sample of peripheral blood. The chain carries TRBV14 and TRBJ1-3; no reliable D call. This CDR3 is CASSRSRNTIYF. CDR3 in DNA: TGTGCCAGCAGCCGGAGCAGAAACACCATATATTTT.